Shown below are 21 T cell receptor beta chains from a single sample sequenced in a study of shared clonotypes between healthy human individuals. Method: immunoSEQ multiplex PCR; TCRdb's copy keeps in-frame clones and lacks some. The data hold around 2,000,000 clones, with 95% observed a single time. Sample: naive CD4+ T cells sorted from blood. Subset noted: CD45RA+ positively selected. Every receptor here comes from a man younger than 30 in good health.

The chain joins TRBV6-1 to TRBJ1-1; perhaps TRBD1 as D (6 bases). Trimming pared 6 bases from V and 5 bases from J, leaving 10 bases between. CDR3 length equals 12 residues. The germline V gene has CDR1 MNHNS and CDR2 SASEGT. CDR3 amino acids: CASSVTGTEAFF. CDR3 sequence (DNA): TGTGCCAGCAGCGTCACAGGGACTGAAGCTTTCTTT.

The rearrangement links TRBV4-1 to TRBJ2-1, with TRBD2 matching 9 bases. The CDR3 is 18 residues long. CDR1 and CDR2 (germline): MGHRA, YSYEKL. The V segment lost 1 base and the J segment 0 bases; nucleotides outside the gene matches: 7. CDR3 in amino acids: CASSQGGAGGSSYNEQFF. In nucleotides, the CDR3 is TGCGCCAGCAGCCAAGGGGGAGCGGGGGGCAGCTCCTACAATGAGCAGTTCTTC.

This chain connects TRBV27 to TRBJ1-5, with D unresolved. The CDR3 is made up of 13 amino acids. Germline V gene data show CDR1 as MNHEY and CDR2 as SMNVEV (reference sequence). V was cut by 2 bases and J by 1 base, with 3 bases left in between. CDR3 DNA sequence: TGTGCCAGCAGTTTAGAGAGCAATCAGCCCCAGCATTTT. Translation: CASSLESNQPQHF.

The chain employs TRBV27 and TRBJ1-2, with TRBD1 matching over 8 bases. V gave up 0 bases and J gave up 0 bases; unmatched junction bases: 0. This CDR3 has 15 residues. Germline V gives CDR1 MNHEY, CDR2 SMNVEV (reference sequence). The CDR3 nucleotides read TGTGCCAGCAGTTTATCGGGACAGGCTAACTATGGCTACACCTTC. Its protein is CASSLSGQANYGYTF.

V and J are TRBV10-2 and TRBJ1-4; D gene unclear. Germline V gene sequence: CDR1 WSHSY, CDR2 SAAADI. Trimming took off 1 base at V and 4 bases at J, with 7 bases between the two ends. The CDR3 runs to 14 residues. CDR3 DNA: TGCGCCAGCAGTGAGTGGGTGGTTAATGAAAAACTGTTTTTT. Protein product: CASSEWVVNEKLFF.

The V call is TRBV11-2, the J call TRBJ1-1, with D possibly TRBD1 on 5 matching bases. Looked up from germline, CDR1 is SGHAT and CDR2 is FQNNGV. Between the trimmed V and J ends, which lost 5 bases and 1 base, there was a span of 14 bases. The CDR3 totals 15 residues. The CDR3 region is CASSRGLGENTEAFF. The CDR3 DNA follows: TGTGCCAGCAGCCGGGGACTAGGCGAGAACACTGAAGCTTTCTTT.

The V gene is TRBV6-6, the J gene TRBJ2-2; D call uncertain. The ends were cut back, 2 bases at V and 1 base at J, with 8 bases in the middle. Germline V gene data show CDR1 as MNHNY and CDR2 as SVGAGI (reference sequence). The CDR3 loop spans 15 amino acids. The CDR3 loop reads CASSYDQQNTGELFF. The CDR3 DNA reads TGTGCCAGCAGTTACGACCAGCAGAACACCGGGGAGCTGTTTTTT.

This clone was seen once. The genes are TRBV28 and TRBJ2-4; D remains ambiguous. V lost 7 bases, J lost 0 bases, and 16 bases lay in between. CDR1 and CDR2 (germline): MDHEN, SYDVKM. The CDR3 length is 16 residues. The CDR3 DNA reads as TGTGCCAGCATCCGCGCCTCAGAAATAGCCAAAAACATTCAGTACTTC. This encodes CASIRASEIAKNIQYF. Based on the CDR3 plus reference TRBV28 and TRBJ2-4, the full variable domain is DVKVTQSSRYLVKRTGEKVFLECVQDMDHENMFWYRQDPGLGLRLIYFSYDVKMKEKGDIPEGYSVSREKKERFSLILESASTNQTSMYLCASIRASEIAKNIQYFGAGTRLSVL.

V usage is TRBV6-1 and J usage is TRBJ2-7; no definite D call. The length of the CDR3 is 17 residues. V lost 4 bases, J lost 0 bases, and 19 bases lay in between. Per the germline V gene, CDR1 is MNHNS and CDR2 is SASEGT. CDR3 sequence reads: CASSADLEALSSYEQYF. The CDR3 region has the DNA TGTGCCAGCAGTGCCGATCTAGAAGCTCTCTCCTCCTACGAGCAGTACTTC.

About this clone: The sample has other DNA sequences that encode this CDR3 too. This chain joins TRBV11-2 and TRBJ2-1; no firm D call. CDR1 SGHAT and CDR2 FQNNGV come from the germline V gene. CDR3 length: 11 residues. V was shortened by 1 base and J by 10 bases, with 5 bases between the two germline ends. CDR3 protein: CASSLGGEQFF. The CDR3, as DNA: TGTGCCAGCAGCTTAGGGGGAGAGCAGTTCTTC.

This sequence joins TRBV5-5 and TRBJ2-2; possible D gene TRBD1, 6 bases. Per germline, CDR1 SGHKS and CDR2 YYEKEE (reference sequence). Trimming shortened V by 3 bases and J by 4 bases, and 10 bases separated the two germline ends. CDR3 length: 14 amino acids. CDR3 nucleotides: TGTGCCAGCAGCTGGGGGACAAGCACCGGGGAGCTGTTTTTT. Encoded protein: CASSWGTSTGELFF.

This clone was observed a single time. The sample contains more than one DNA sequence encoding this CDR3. The CDR3 bases are TGTGCCAGCAGCTCCGGACAGGGCAATCAGCCCCAGCATTTT. This sequence encodes CASSSGQGNQPQHF. The chain combines TRBV7-2 with TRBJ1-5; 7 nucleotides agree with TRBD1. Trimming took 4 bases from V and 2 from J; bases not matched to a gene: 2. The length of the CDR3 is 14 residues. Germline CDR1 is SGHTA and CDR2 is FQGNSA.

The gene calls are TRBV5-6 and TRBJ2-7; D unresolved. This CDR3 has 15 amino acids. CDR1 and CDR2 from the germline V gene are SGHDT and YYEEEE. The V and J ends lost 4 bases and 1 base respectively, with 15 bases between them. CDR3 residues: CASSPGLSGSYEQYF. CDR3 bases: TGTGCCAGCAGCCCCGGTCTGTCCGGATCCTACGAGCAGTACTTC.

The CDR3 loop is CASSSTRAPYSLSGNTIYF. The CDR3 DNA follows: TGTGCCAGTAGCAGTACTCGGGCCCCTTACTCCCTGTCTGGAAACACCATATATTTT. The rearrangement uses TRBV19 and TRBJ1-3; D unclear. This CDR3 is built from 19 residues. Germline assignment: CDR1 LNHDA and CDR2 SQIVND (reference sequence). Trimming shortened V by 6 bases and J by 1 base, and 25 bases separated the two germline ends.

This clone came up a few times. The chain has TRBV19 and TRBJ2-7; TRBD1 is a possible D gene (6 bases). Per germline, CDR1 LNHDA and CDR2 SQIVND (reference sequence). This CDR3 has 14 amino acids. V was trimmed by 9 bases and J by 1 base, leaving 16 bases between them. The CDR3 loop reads CASRNRDGSYEQYF. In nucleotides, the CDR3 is TGTGCCAGCAGGAACAGGGACGGGTCCTACGAGCAGTACTTC.

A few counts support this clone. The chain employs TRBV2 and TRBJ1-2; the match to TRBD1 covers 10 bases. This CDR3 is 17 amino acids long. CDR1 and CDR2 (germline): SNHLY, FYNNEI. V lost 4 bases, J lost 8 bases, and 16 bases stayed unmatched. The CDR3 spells CASSGKAPTGGPYGYTF. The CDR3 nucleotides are TGTGCCAGCAGTGGCAAGGCCCCGACAGGGGGCCCTTACGGCTACACCTTC.

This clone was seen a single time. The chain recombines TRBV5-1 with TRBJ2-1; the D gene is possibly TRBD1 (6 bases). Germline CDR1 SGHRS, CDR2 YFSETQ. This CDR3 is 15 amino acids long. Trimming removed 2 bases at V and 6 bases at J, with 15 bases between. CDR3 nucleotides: TGCGCCAGCAGCTTTACAGGGCCCAGGACCAATGAGCAGTTCTTC. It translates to CASSFTGPRTNEQFF.

The CDR3, as DNA: TGTGCCAGCTCCCCTTGGGGGGATGAAAAACTGTTTTTT. It yields the protein CASSPWGDEKLFF. The genes are TRBV18 and TRBJ1-4, with D maybe TRBD1 (5 bases). The CDR3 is 13 amino acids. The V end lost 6 bases, the J end lost 6 bases, and 11 bases lay between the germline ends. CDR1 is KGHSH and CDR2 is LQKENI in the germline V gene.

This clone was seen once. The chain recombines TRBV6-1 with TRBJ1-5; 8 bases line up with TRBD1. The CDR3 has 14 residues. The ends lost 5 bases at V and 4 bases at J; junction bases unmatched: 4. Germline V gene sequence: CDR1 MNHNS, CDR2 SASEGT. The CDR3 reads CASSTTGVNQPQHF. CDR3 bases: TGTGCCAGCAGTACGACAGGGGTAAATCAGCCCCAGCATTTT.

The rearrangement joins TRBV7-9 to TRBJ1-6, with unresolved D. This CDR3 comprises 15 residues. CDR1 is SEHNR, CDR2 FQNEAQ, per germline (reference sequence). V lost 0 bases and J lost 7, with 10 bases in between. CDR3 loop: CASSLAPSVNSPLHF. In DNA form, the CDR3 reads TGTGCCAGCAGCTTAGCGCCGTCAGTAAATTCACCCCTCCACTTT.

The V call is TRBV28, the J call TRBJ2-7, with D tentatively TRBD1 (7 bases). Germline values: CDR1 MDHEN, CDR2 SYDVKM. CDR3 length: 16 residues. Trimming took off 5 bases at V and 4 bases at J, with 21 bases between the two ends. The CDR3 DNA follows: TGTGCCAGCAGTCCAGCCTGGACAGGACTACTATACGAGCAGTACTTC. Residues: CASSPAWTGLLYEQYF.